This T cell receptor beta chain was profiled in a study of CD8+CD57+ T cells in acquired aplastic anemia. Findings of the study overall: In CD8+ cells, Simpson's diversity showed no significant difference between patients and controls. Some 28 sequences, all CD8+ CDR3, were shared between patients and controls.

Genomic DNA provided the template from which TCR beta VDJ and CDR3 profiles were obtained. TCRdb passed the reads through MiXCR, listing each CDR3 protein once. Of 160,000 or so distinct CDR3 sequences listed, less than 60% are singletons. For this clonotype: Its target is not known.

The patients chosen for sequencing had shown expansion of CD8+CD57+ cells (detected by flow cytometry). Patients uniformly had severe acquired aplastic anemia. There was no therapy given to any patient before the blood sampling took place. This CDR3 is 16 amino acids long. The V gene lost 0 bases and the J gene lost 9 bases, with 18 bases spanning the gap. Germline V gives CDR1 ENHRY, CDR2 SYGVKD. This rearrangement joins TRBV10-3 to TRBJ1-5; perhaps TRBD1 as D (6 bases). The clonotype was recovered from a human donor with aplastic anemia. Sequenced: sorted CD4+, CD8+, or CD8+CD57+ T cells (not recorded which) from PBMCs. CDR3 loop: CAISESGGGGGRPQHF. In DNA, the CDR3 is TGTGCCATCAGTGAGTCCGGGGGTGGGGGCGGGCGGCCCCAGCATTTT.